These 29 T cell receptor beta chains originate from one sample sequenced in a study of shared clonotypes between healthy human individuals. Measured with immunoSEQ multiplex PCR; TCRdb has only the in-frame clones, and not every one. The table has roughly 1,500,000 clones, 95% to 99% seen once; the top ten hold about 0.4%. The source material was naive CD4+ T cells sorted from blood. Subset meaning: CD45RA+ positively selected. Source of these receptors: a man aged 30-40 years in good health.

V gene TRBV5-5 combines with J gene TRBJ2-1, with TRBD1 matching 7 bases. Germline assignment: CDR1 SGHKS and CDR2 YYEKEE (reference sequence). J gave up 0 bases and V 4 bases, and 4 bases lay outside the gene matches. This CDR3 region has 15 residues. CDR3 sequence (DNA): TGTGCCAGCAGCCCGACAGGGCCCTCCTACAATGAGCAGTTCTTC. It codes for CASSPTGPSYNEQFF.

The chain carries TRBV20-1 and TRBJ2-7; D not certain. V was shortened by 0 bases and J by 7 bases, with 4 bases between the two germline ends. The CDR3 consists of 10 residues. Germline V lookup: CDR1 DFQATT, CDR2 SNEGSKA (reference sequence). In DNA, the CDR3 is TGCAGTGCTAGAGATACTGAGCAGTACTTC. Its translation: CSARDTEQYF.

V usage is TRBV14 and J usage is TRBJ1-1; maybe TRBD1 (5 bases). Deletions cut 0 bases from V and 0 bases from J, with 8 bases between. The CDR3 loop spans 15 amino acids. CDR1 SGHDN and CDR2 FVKESK come from the germline V gene. The CDR3 nucleotides read TGTGCCAGCAGCCAAGAGGGACTTCTGAACACTGAAGCTTTCTTT. This codes for CASSQEGLLNTEAFF.

The rearrangement joins TRBV5-1 to TRBJ2-7; perhaps TRBD1 as D (5 bases). This CDR3 has 15 amino acids. From germline, CDR1 is SGHRS and CDR2 YFSETQ. V lost 3 bases and J 0 bases, leaving 13 bases between the germline ends. This chain's CDR3 is CASSSTELSSYEQYF. In DNA, the CDR3 is TGCGCCAGCAGCTCGACAGAGCTCAGCTCCTACGAGCAGTACTTC.

In its sample, this clone was seen once. This sequence joins TRBV7-8 and TRBJ2-1; 14 positions match TRBD2. V lost 0 bases and J lost 1; bases outside the gene matches: 11. This CDR3 is built from 21 residues. Germline loops: CDR1 SGHVS, CDR2 FQNEAQ. The DNA for the CDR3 is TGTGCCAGCAGCTTAGCGAGGGCCGGGACTAGCGGGAGTAGGTCCTACAATGAGCAGTTCTTC. Translation gives CASSLARAGTSGSRSYNEQFF.

This rearrangement joins TRBV27 to TRBJ1-4; 10 bases are shared with TRBD1. V was clipped by 3 bases and J by 7 bases; unmatched bases: 14. The CDR3 is made up of 18 amino acids. Germline V gene sequence: CDR1 MNHEY, CDR2 SMNVEV (reference sequence). For the CDR3, the DNA is TGTGCCAGCAGTTTTTCCGCCGGGACAGGGGCCTTTGGTGAAAAACTGTTTTTT. The encoded protein is CASSFSAGTGAFGEKLFF.

In the case of this clone: The sample holds other DNA sequences that translate to the same CDR3. The chain links TRBV18 to TRBJ1-3, with 10 positions matching TRBD1. The CDR3 extends over 16 amino acids. Germline V gene data show CDR1 as KGHSH and CDR2 as LQKENI. The J segment lost 0 bases and the V segment lost 6 bases, leaving 5 bases of the junction unmatched. The CDR3 loop reads CASSLGQGSSGNTIYF. The CDR3 bases are TGTGCCAGCTCCCTGGGACAGGGGAGCTCTGGAAACACCATATATTTT. The full variable domain, with the rest looked up from reference TRBV18 and TRBJ1-3, is NAGVMQNPRHLVRRRGQEARLRCSPMKGHSHVYWYRQLPEEGLKFMVYLQKENIIDESGMPKERFSAEFPKEGPSILRIQQVVRGDSAAYFCASSLGQGSSGNTIYFGEGSWLTVV.

V usage is TRBV11-1 and J usage is TRBJ2-2; D is uncertain. Germline CDR1 is SGHAT and CDR2 is FQDESV (reference sequence). This CDR3 region has 15 residues. Trimming took off 7 bases at V and 1 base at J, with 13 bases between the two ends. CDR3 residues: CASNNRAGNTGELFF. The CDR3 DNA reads as TGTGCCAGCAACAACCGGGCAGGGAACACCGGGGAGCTGTTTTTT.

The rearrangement links TRBV2 to TRBJ2-1, with no clear D. The CDR3 consists of 11 residues. V was trimmed by 9 bases and J by 9 bases, leaving 12 bases between them. Germline assignment: CDR1 SNHLY and CDR2 FYNNEI. CDR3 region: CASTTYGEQFF. In DNA, the CDR3 is TGTGCCAGTACCACGTATGGTGAGCAGTTCTTC.

V and J are TRBV9 and TRBJ1-1, with 12 nucleotides matching TRBD1. J lost 2 bases, V lost 3 bases, and 8 bases had no gene match. The CDR3 contains 17 residues. Germline CDR1 reads SGDLS; CDR2 reads YYNGEE. CDR3 nucleotide sequence: TGTGCCAGCAGCGCACCCGGGACAGGGGGCATTAACACTGAAGCTTTCTTT. This sequence encodes CASSAPGTGGINTEAFF.

The V gene is TRBV6-5, the J gene TRBJ1-2; D not certain. Deletions cut 2 bases from V and 1 base from J, with 11 bases between. Per germline, CDR1 MNHEY and CDR2 SVGAGI. The CDR3 totals 15 residues. This CDR3 is CASSYGTHDNYGYTF. The DNA for the CDR3 is TGTGCCAGCAGTTACGGCACGCACGATAACTATGGCTACACCTTC.

This clone occurred once. CDR3 nucleotides: TGCGCCAGCAGCTTGGCCGGCAGCGGGCCGCTATACGAGCAGTACTTC. Translation gives CASSLAGSGPLYEQYF. This chain uses TRBV5-1 with TRBJ2-7, with D possibly TRBD2 on 6 matching bases. Germline V lookup: CDR1 SGHRS, CDR2 YFSETQ. V lost 0 bases, J lost 4 bases, and 17 bases lay in between. This CDR3 is built from 16 residues.

The chain couples TRBV19 to TRBJ2-5; 7 nucleotides match TRBD2. Trimming removed 6 bases from V and 2 bases from J; junction bases left unmatched: 3. The CDR3 runs to 13 residues. Germline V lookup: CDR1 LNHDA, CDR2 SQIVND (reference sequence). The CDR3 DNA follows: TGTGCCAGTAGCAGGGACTATCAAGAGACCCAGTACTTC. This sequence encodes CASSRDYQETQYF. Based on the CDR3 plus reference TRBV19 and TRBJ2-5, the full variable domain is DGGITQSPKYLFRKEGQNVTLSCEQNLNHDAMYWYRQDPGQGLRLIYYSQIVNDFQKGDIAEGYSVSREKKESFPLTVTSAQKNPTAFYLCASSRDYQETQYFGPGTRLLVL.

For this clone: The same CDR3 also results from other DNA sequences found in this sample. This chain links TRBV14 with TRBJ2-7; 10 positions match TRBD2. Germline assignment: CDR1 SGHDN and CDR2 FVKESK. V shed 4 bases, J shed 3 bases, and the junction held 3 bases outside the gene matches. The length of the CDR3 is 14 residues. DNA for the CDR3: TGTGCCAGCAGCCCGGGACTAGCGAGCTACGAGCAGTACTTC. Its translation is CASSPGLASYEQYF.

The chain uses TRBV9 and TRBJ2-7, with 8 bases that match TRBD2. The V and J ends lost 0 bases and 5 bases, in that order; junction bases with no gene match: 10. This CDR3 region has 16 residues. The germline V gene encodes CDR1 SGDLS and CDR2 YYNGEE. The CDR3 nucleotides are TGTGCCAGCAGCGTAGGGACGGGAGGGCCTAGGAACGAGCAGTACTTC. Residues: CASSVGTGGPRNEQYF.

With respect to this clone: The sample holds other DNA sequences that translate to the same CDR3. The chain employs TRBV9 and TRBJ2-3, with unresolved D. CDR3 size: 15 residues. Trimming removed 0 bases from V and 2 bases from J, with 10 bases in between. CDR1 and CDR2 (germline): SGDLS, YYNGEE. CDR3 DNA: TGTGCCAGCAGCGTAGTGGGGTGGGTCACAGATACGCAGTATTTT. This sequence encodes CASSVVGWVTDTQYF.

The chain uses TRBV7-2 and TRBJ2-2; the D call may be TRBD1 or TRBD2 (7 bases each). Trimming pared 3 bases from V and 7 bases from J, leaving 21 bases between. CDR1 and CDR2 (germline): SGHTA, FQGNSA. CDR3 length equals 17 residues. The CDR3: CASSFRESTGEGGELFF. CDR3 DNA sequence: TGTGCCAGCAGCTTCCGAGAAAGTACAGGGGAGGGCGGGGAGCTGTTTTTT.

The chain links TRBV27 to TRBJ2-7, with a possible D match to TRBD2 (6 bases). The V end lost 5 bases, the J end lost 2 bases, and 13 bases lay between the germline ends. The CDR3 sequence is 14 residues long. Germline loops: CDR1 MNHEY, CDR2 SMNVEV (reference sequence). The CDR3 protein is CASSPSRGPYEQYF. CDR3 sequence (DNA): TGTGCCAGCAGTCCATCGCGGGGTCCCTACGAGCAGTACTTC.

The chain uses TRBV2 and TRBJ2-4; D may be TRBD2 (5 bases). V was pared by 8 bases and J by 0 bases, with 29 bases between. The germline CDR1 and CDR2 sequences are SNHLY and FYNNEI. CDR3 length equals 20 residues. CDR3 nucleotides: TGTGCCAGCCAATTAGACCGGATGAGGGAAAAAGATATAGCCAAAAACATTCAGTACTTC. It encodes CASQLDRMREKDIAKNIQYF.

The chain combines TRBV5-1 with TRBJ2-3, with D perhaps matching TRBD2 (6 bases). CDR1 and CDR2 (germline): SGHRS, YFSETQ. The CDR3 is 14 residues long. V lost 4 bases and J lost 1, with 10 bases in between. CDR3 nucleotides: TGCGCCAGCAGCGCGGGAATGGGCACAGATACGCAGTATTTT. This translates into CASSAGMGTDTQYF.

The V call is TRBV9, the J call TRBJ2-2, with no clear D. Germline V gene data show CDR1 as SGDLS and CDR2 as YYNGEE. Trimming cost V 2 bases and J 8 bases, with 13 bases left between them. The CDR3 spans 14 residues. CDR3 sequence: CASSVSIEEGELFF. CDR3 nucleotides: TGTGCCAGCAGCGTTTCAATTGAGGAGGGGGAGCTGTTTTTT.

Details on this clone: The sample holds other DNA sequences that translate to the same CDR3. The chain uses TRBV14 and TRBJ2-3; D is possibly TRBD2 (5 bases). Germline V gene lookup returns CDR1 SGHDN and CDR2 FVKESK. This CDR3 has 15 amino acids. Trimming removed 0 bases at V and 0 bases at J, with 7 bases between. Written as DNA, the CDR3 is TGTGCCAGCAGCCAAGAAAGAGGGAGCACAGATACGCAGTATTTT. Residues: CASSQERGSTDTQYF.

V is TRBV29-1 and J is TRBJ1-1; weak D call: TRBD1 (5 bases). CDR3 length: 11 residues. V lost 8 bases and J lost 6, with 13 bases in between. Germline values: CDR1 SQVTM, CDR2 ANQGSEA. The CDR3 sequence: CSSKTGSEAFF. CDR3 DNA: TGCAGCTCTAAAACAGGATCTGAAGCTTTCTTT.

The chain recombines TRBV5-4 with TRBJ1-2; 7 bases line up with TRBD1. V lost 1 base and J lost 2; bases outside the gene matches: 5. This CDR3 is 15 amino acids long. Germline values: CDR1 SGHNT, CDR2 YYREEE (reference sequence). The CDR3 DNA follows: TGTGCCAGCAGCTTGTCGGGCAGGGGGAACTATGGCTACACCTTC. The encoded protein is CASSLSGRGNYGYTF.

The chain joins TRBV18 to TRBJ2-7; 12 bases line up with TRBD1. The CDR3 has 17 amino acids. V was pared by 6 bases and J by 2 bases, with 11 bases of the junction left unmatched. Germline V gives CDR1 KGHSH, CDR2 LQKENI. The CDR3 bases are TGTGCCAGCTCGTCCGGGACAGGGGGCGTACTTACCTACGAGCAGTACTTC. Translated: CASSSGTGGVLTYEQYF. The whole variable domain, filled in from reference TRBV18 and TRBJ2-7, reads NAGVMQNPRHLVRRRGQEARLRCSPMKGHSHVYWYRQLPEEGLKFMVYLQKENIIDESGMPKERFSAEFPKEGPSILRIQQVVRGDSAAYFCASSSGTGGVLTYEQYFGPGTRLTVT.

V gene TRBV11-3 combines with J gene TRBJ2-7; no clear D gene. The germline gives CDR1 SGHNT, CDR2 YENEEA. V was cut by 4 bases and J by 2 bases, with 12 bases left in between. This CDR3 is 14 amino acids long. CDR3 nucleotide sequence: TGTGCCAGCAGCTCAGGACCAGGTACCTACGAGCAGTACTTC. Its protein is CASSSGPGTYEQYF.

The chain couples TRBV5-4 to TRBJ2-1, with TRBD1 matching over 7 bases. Trimming took 4 bases from V and 0 from J; bases not matched to a gene: 4. Germline V gives CDR1 SGHNT, CDR2 YYREEE (reference sequence). The CDR3 length is 15 residues. CDR3 bases: TGTGCCAGCAGCCGGGGACAGTACTCCTACAATGAGCAGTTCTTC. Translation: CASSRGQYSYNEQFF. The variable domain in full, with the rest retrieved from reference TRBV5-4 and TRBJ2-1, is ETGVTQSPTHLIKTRGQQVTLRCSSQSGHNTVSWYQQALGQGPQFIFQYYREEENGRGNFPPRFSGLQFPNYSSELNVNALELDDSALYLCASSRGQYSYNEQFFGPGTRLTVL.

The chain links TRBV10-3 to TRBJ2-1, with D maybe TRBD1 (5 bases). CDR3 size: 13 residues. V lost 6 bases and J 9 bases, leaving 15 bases between the germline ends. Germline CDR1 and CDR2: ENHRY and SYGVKD. The CDR3, as DNA: TGTGCCATCAGCCCCAGGGAAGTAAGTGAGCAGTTCTTC. Its translation is CAISPREVSEQFF.

The CDR3 region is CASSLALGQIYGYTF. The DNA for the CDR3 is TGTGCCAGCAGCTTAGCGCTGGGCCAAATCTATGGCTACACCTTC. The V call is TRBV7-9, the J call TRBJ1-2; D call uncertain. This CDR3 has 15 amino acids. V shed 0 bases and J shed 4 bases, with 12 bases lying between them. The germline V gene encodes CDR1 SEHNR and CDR2 FQNEAQ (reference sequence).